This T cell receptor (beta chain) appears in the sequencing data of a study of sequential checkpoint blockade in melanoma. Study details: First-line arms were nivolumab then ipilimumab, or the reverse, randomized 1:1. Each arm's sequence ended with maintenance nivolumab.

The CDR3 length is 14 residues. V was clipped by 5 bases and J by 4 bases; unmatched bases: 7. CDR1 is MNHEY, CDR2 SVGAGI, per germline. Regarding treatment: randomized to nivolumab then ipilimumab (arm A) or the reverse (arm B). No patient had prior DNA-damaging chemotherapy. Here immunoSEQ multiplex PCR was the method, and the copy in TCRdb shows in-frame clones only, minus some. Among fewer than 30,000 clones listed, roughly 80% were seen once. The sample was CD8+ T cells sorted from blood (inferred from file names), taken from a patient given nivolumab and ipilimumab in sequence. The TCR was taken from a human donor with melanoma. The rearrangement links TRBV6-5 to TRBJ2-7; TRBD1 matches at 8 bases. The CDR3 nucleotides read TGTGCCAGCAGTCCGACAGGGGTGCGATACGAGCAGTACTTC. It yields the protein CASSPTGVRYEQYF.